These 17 T cell receptor beta chains share one sample of origin, sequenced in a study of cytomegalovirus exposure and HLA in healthy donors. The PCR ran on 60 Vbeta and 13 Jbeta primers. This table comes from immunoSEQ multiplex PCR, and its TCRdb copy is limited to in-frame clones, with some not included. Of 70,000 to 100,000 clones listed, roughly 80% are singletons. The sample was PBMCs. The receptors come from a man aged 45-65 years in good health and CMV-seropositive.

The chain combines TRBV30 with TRBJ2-7, with D uncertain. Germline CDR1 is GTSNPN and CDR2 is SVGIG (reference sequence). The CDR3 loop spans 12 amino acids. Trimming stripped 3 bases from V and 2 bases from J, with 8 bases between. CDR3 sequence: CAWSNPTYEQYF. In DNA form, the CDR3 reads TGTGCCTGGAGCAATCCAACCTACGAGCAGTACTTC.

This clone was observed a handful of times. The J gene is TRBJ2-3, the V gene TRBV11-2, with unresolved D. This CDR3 region has 13 residues. The ends were cut back, 2 bases at V and 0 bases at J, with 3 bases in the middle. Germline V gives CDR1 SGHAT, CDR2 FQNNGV. The CDR3 region has the DNA TGTGCCAGCAGCTTACTCAGCACAGATACGCAGTATTTT. Translation gives CASSLLSTDTQYF.

The V gene is TRBV7-8, the J gene TRBJ1-6; D might be TRBD1 (6 bases). The V end was cut by 1 base, the J end by 7 bases, with 8 bases between. This CDR3 has 14 residues. The V gene's germline CDR1 is SGHVS and CDR2 FQNEAQ. This chain's CDR3 is CASSLEGGNSPLHF. Written as DNA, the CDR3 is TGTGCCAGCAGCTTAGAAGGGGGAAATTCACCCCTCCACTTT.

The V and J genes are TRBV7-9 and TRBJ1-2, with 9 bases matching TRBD1. The CDR3 runs to 14 residues. Germline V gene lookup returns CDR1 SEHNR and CDR2 FQNEAQ (reference sequence). The V and J ends lost 1 base and 7 bases, in that order; junction bases with no gene match: 4. DNA for the CDR3: TGTGCCAGCAGCTTAGATTTGGGACAGGGTGGCTACACCTTC. Protein product: CASSLDLGQGGYTF. The full variable domain, rest sourced from reference TRBV7-9 and TRBJ1-2, is DTGVSQNPRHKITKRGQNVTFRCDPISEHNRLYWYRQTLGQGPEFLTYFQNEAQLEKSRLLSDRFSAERPKGSFSTLEIQRTEQGDSAMYLCASSLDLGQGGYTFGSGTRLTVV.

This chain uses TRBV18 with TRBJ1-5; a weak D match, TRBD1 (5 bases). Trimming left V 1 base short and J 7 bases short, with 14 bases between. This CDR3 comprises 15 residues. CDR1 and CDR2 (germline): KGHSH, LQKENI. DNA of the CDR3: TGTGCCAGCTCACCACGGCAGGGTTTGGGACAGCCCCAGCATTTT. Translating gives CASSPRQGLGQPQHF.

V is TRBV19 and J is TRBJ2-5, with 7 bases lining up with TRBD1. V lost 4 bases to trimming and J lost 2 bases; unmatched junction nucleotides: 1. The CDR3 contains 13 residues. Germline V lookup: CDR1 LNHDA, CDR2 SQIVND (reference sequence). The CDR3 bases are TGTGCCAGTAGTAGGGGACAGCAAGAGACCCAGTACTTC. The encoded protein is CASSRGQQETQYF. Supplemented by reference TRBV19 and TRBJ2-5, the full variable domain reads DGGITQSPKYLFRKEGQNVTLSCEQNLNHDAMYWYRQDPGQGLRLIYYSQIVNDFQKGDIAEGYSVSREKKESFPLTVTSAQKNPTAFYLCASSRGQQETQYFGPGTRLLVL.

The gene calls are TRBV5-6 and TRBJ2-5, with a weak D call TRBD1 (5 bases). Trimming removed 4 bases at V and 1 base at J, with 14 bases between. CDR1 is SGHDT, CDR2 YYEEEE, per germline. The CDR3 consists of 15 residues. The chain's CDR3 is CASSRLEGVQETQYF. In nucleotides, the CDR3 is TGTGCCAGCAGCCGCCTGGAAGGGGTCCAAGAGACCCAGTACTTC.

The gene calls are TRBV27 and TRBJ2-3; TRBD2 aligns across 8 bases. Germline loops: CDR1 MNHEY, CDR2 SMNVEV (reference sequence). The CDR3 consists of 15 residues. The trim removed 5 bases at V and 1 base at J, leaving 5 bases unmatched. CDR3 nucleotides: TGTGCCAGCAGTGGGGGACTAGTAGGCACAGATACGCAGTATTTT. Translating it yields CASSGGLVGTDTQYF.

The V and J genes are TRBV9 and TRBJ1-3, with no clear D. Germline CDR1 is SGDLS and CDR2 is YYNGEE. The CDR3 is 14 residues long. The V end was cut by 4 bases, the J end by 4 bases, with 12 bases between. In DNA, the CDR3 is TGTGCCAGCAGCCCCCGGCTACAGGGAAACACCATATATTTT. Translated, it gives CASSPRLQGNTIYF.

This clone was detected ten times or more. V usage is TRBV6-6 and J usage is TRBJ1-4; D gene unclear. This CDR3 is 11 amino acids long. Deletions cut 8 bases from V and 8 bases from J, with 9 bases between. Germline values: CDR1 MNHNY, CDR2 SVGAGI (reference sequence). CDR3 sequence reads: CASWGGEKLFF. CDR3 bases: TGTGCCAGCTGGGGAGGGGAAAAACTGTTTTTT.

As to this clone: One junction end does not reproduce the germline sequence, and a read error may be involved. The chain has TRBV7-9 and TRBJ1-2; 7 bases align to TRBD1. The CDR3 contains 15 residues. The germline V gene has CDR1 SEHNR and CDR2 FQNEAQ (reference sequence). The chain's CDR3 is CSSSLDGTATYGYTF. Written as DNA, the CDR3 is TGTTCCAGCAGCTTAGACGGGACAGCGACCTATGGCTACACCTTC.

This chain uses TRBV10-2 with TRBJ2-1, with 7 nucleotides matching TRBD2. V shed 6 bases, J shed 9 bases, and the junction held 5 bases outside the gene matches. This CDR3 comprises 12 residues. Germline loops: CDR1 WSHSY, CDR2 SAAADI. CDR3 DNA: TGCGCCAGCAGGCCTGCGGGGGTTGAGCAGTTCTTC. Protein: CASRPAGVEQFF.

This clone was detected a few times. The chain carries TRBV10-3 and TRBJ1-2; 11 bases are shared with TRBD1. Germline V gene data show CDR1 as ENHRY and CDR2 as SYGVKD. This CDR3 has 14 residues. The ends lost 9 bases at V and 8 bases at J; junction bases unmatched: 11. CDR3 sequence: CAIHGTGGVVGYTF. CDR3 DNA: TGTGCCATTCACGGGACAGGGGGTGTAGTAGGCTACACCTTC.

This clone has only a few counts. J is TRBJ2-4 and V is TRBV6-5; 7 nucleotides agree with TRBD1. The germline V gene has CDR1 MNHEY and CDR2 SVGAGI. Losses at the gene ends were 5 bases for V and 12 bases for J; bases not matched to a gene: 4. The CDR3 is 11 amino acids. The CDR3 DNA reads TGTGCCAGCAGTCCTGGGGACAGTCAGTACTTC. This sequence encodes CASSPGDSQYF.

The chain employs TRBV2 and TRBJ2-7, with 8 bases fitting TRBD1. V lost 11 bases, J lost 9 bases, and 12 bases stayed unmatched. The length of the CDR3 is 12 residues. The germline V gene encodes CDR1 SNHLY and CDR2 FYNNEI. Written as DNA, the CDR3 is TGTGCCGGGGCAGCGGACAGGGTGGCGCAGTACTTC. Its protein product is CAGAADRVAQYF.

This clone was recorded a few times. The V call is TRBV5-4, the J call TRBJ2-1; TRBD2 matches 14 bases. Germline V gene sequence: CDR1 SGHNT, CDR2 YYREEE (reference sequence). This CDR3 comprises 17 residues. V gave up 4 bases and J gave up 6 bases; unmatched junction bases: 9. The CDR3 region has the DNA TGTGCCAGCAGCCCTCCGGGACTAGCGGGAGAAGGCAATGAGCAGTTCTTC. This sequence encodes CASSPPGLAGEGNEQFF.

The CDR3, as DNA: TGTGCCAGCAGCTTACTAGCGGGAGGATCCTACGAGCAGTACTTC. This codes for CASSLLAGGSYEQYF. V usage is TRBV11-1 and J usage is TRBJ2-7, with TRBD2 identical over 11 bases. The V segment lost 2 bases and the J segment 1 base; nucleotides outside the gene matches: 1. Germline V CDR1 and CDR2: SGHAT, FQDESV (reference sequence). There are 15 residues in the CDR3.